One and the same sample provided the 29 T cell receptor beta chains below, sequenced in a study of T cell responses to AZD1222 COVID-19 vaccine. Clones were read by immunoSEQ multiplex PCR, and TCRdb kept only the in-frame ones, dropping some. The table has about 120,000 clones, 80% to 95% seen once. Source: peripheral blood, taken 28 days after the second dose of the MenACWY control vaccine. All receptors derive from an adult who received the MenACWY meningococcal vaccine as a control.

This sequence joins TRBV12-2 and TRBJ1-1. TRBV12-2 is a listed pseudogene. There are 17 residues in the CDR3. CDR3 nucleotides: TGTGCAAGTCGCTTAGATGGAGACCGGGTAATGAACACTGAAGCTTTCTTT. It is translated as CASRLDGDRVMNTEAFF.

The V and J genes are TRBV28 and TRBJ1-6; D may be TRBD1 (6 bases). CDR3 length: 17 amino acids. CDR1 and CDR2 from the germline V gene are MDHEN and SYDVKM. The V gene lost 4 bases and the J gene lost 7 bases, with 20 bases spanning the gap. CDR3 DNA: TGTGCCAGCAGTTGGACAGATCCTACCCCGGTAAATTCACCCCTCCACTTT. It translates to CASSWTDPTPVNSPLHF.

This clone was observed a few times. The rearrangement uses TRBV5-6 and TRBJ1-5; 7 bases align to TRBD1. The germline V gene encodes CDR1 SGHDT and CDR2 YYEEEE. This CDR3 spans 15 amino acids. Trimming removed 1 base from V and 4 bases from J; junction bases left unmatched: 5. The CDR3 region has the DNA TGTGCCAGCAGCTTGATGACAGGGTTGAATCAGCCCCAGCATTTT. It specifies CASSLMTGLNQPQHF.

The chain carries TRBV29-1 and TRBJ2-1; 8 bases agree with TRBD2. Per germline, CDR1 SQVTM and CDR2 ANQGSEA. V was clipped by 3 bases and J by 4 bases; unmatched bases: 5. This CDR3 comprises 14 residues. The CDR3 sequence is CSVDRGTRYNEQFF. The DNA for the CDR3 is TGCAGCGTTGATCGGGGGACTAGATACAATGAGCAGTTCTTC.

CDR3 nucleotides: TGTGCCAGCTCACCCTCGGGCTCTGGGGCCAACGTCCTGACTTTC. Encoded protein: CASSPSGSGANVLTF. This chain joins TRBV18 and TRBJ2-6, with D unresolved. This CDR3 spans 15 amino acids. The ends were cut back, 3 bases at V and 0 bases at J, with 6 bases in the middle. Germline loops: CDR1 KGHSH, CDR2 LQKENI.

The rearrangement uses TRBV6-1 and TRBJ1-5; D possibly corresponds to TRBD1 (5 bases). V gave up 3 bases and J gave up 7 bases, with 13 bases separating them. Germline loops: CDR1 MNHNS, CDR2 SASEGT. The CDR3 is 14 amino acids. The CDR3 nucleotides are TGTGCCAGCAGTGATGATGCGGGGGGACAGCCCCAGCATTTT. Its protein product is CASSDDAGGQPQHF.

This chain links TRBV10-3 with TRBJ2-4; tentative D call: TRBD1 (6 bases). CDR1 and CDR2 from the germline V gene are ENHRY and SYGVKD. The CDR3 sequence is 16 residues long. The V gene lost 0 bases and the J gene lost 4 bases, with 13 bases spanning the gap. CDR3 nucleotide sequence: TGTGCCATCAGTGAGTCGACTCAGGGGCTGAAAAACATTCAGTACTTC. This codes for CAISESTQGLKNIQYF.

The chain uses TRBV20-1 and TRBJ1-3; TRBD1 might be the D (5 bases). CDR1 is DFQATT and CDR2 is SNEGSKA in the germline V gene (reference sequence). V dropped 3 bases and J dropped 7 bases, with 16 bases sitting between them. The CDR3 consists of 14 residues. CDR3 residues: CSASKDPGGNTIYF. As DNA, the CDR3 is TGCAGTGCTAGTAAAGATCCTGGGGGGAACACCATATATTTT.

The chain couples TRBV19 to TRBJ2-5; TRBD2 is a possible D gene (5 bases). V lost 6 bases and J 5 bases, leaving 16 bases between the germline ends. The CDR3 loop spans 14 amino acids. CDR1 LNHDA and CDR2 SQIVND come from the germline V gene (reference sequence). For the CDR3, the DNA is TGTGCCAGTAGCCCTATCCCGGGATTGGAGACCCAGTACTTC. It translates to CASSPIPGLETQYF.

The rearrangement joins TRBV12-3 or TRBV12-4 to TRBJ2-2, with 7 bases fitting TRBD2. CDR3 length equals 12 residues. The junction had 4 bases not matched to a gene; V was cut back by 5 bases and J by 10 bases. The CDR3 sequence is CASSATSLELFF. CDR3 in DNA: TGTGCCAGCAGTGCGACTAGCTTGGAGCTGTTTTTT.

CDR3 sequence: CASRAGTNTGELFF. DNA for the CDR3: TGTGCCAGCAGAGCGGGAACGAACACCGGGGAGCTGTTTTTT. The chain has TRBV6-4 and TRBJ2-2; 7 bases fit TRBD2. This CDR3 comprises 14 residues. Germline CDR1 reads MRHNA; CDR2 reads SNTAGT. V dropped 6 bases and J dropped 0; count of bases not matched to a gene: 1.

This sequence joins TRBV30 and TRBJ1-1, with D possibly matching TRBD1 (5 bases). The CDR3 contains 14 residues. The germline CDR1 and CDR2 sequences are GTSNPN and SVGIG (reference sequence). V was shortened by 3 bases and J by 1 base, with 12 bases between the two germline ends. The CDR3 loop reads CAWRPLGENTEAFF. Here the CDR3 DNA reads TGTGCCTGGAGACCCTTGGGGGAGAACACTGAAGCTTTCTTT.

The gene calls are TRBV12-3 or TRBV12-4 and TRBJ2-3; a weak D match, TRBD2 (6 bases). The CDR3 contains 12 residues. V dropped 3 bases and J dropped 10 bases, with 11 bases sitting between them. The CDR3 nucleotides are TGTGCCAGCAGTTTTGGGGGGTGGGCGCAGTATTTT. Its protein product is CASSFGGWAQYF.

A few counts support this clone. V is TRBV7-2 and J is TRBJ2-4, with D tentatively TRBD2 (6 bases). The CDR3 runs to 14 residues. V lost 6 bases, J lost 5 bases, and 14 bases lay in between. CDR1 SGHTA and CDR2 FQGNSA come from the germline V gene. The CDR3 nucleotides are TGTGCCAGCAGTACCCCGGGGGAGGAAAACATTCAGTACTTC. Translated: CASSTPGEENIQYF.

V usage is TRBV18 and J usage is TRBJ2-5, with D perhaps assigned TRBD1 or TRBD2 (5 bases each). The germline V gene encodes CDR1 KGHSH and CDR2 LQKENI. This CDR3 has 15 residues. V shed 3 bases and J shed 3 bases, with 14 bases lying between them. The CDR3 DNA sequence: TGTGCCAGCTCACCGGGCTACGGGGCGGAAGAGACCCAGTACTTC. Amino acid sequence: CASSPGYGAEETQYF. Variable domain in full (rest from reference TRBV18 and TRBJ2-5): NAGVMQNPRHLVRRRGQEARLRCSPMKGHSHVYWYRQLPEEGLKFMVYLQKENIIDESGMPKERFSAEFPKEGPSILRIQQVVRGDSAAYFCASSPGYGAEETQYFGPGTRLLVL.

The chain joins TRBV24-1 to TRBJ1-5; a possible D gene is TRBD1 (5 bases). V lost 9 bases to trimming and J lost 0 bases, with 11 bases between them. CDR3 length equals 14 residues. Germline CDR1 KGHDR, CDR2 SFDVKD. CDR3 nucleotide sequence: TGTGCCACCGGTCCGGGGGGTAGCAATCAGCCCCAGCATTTT. Its translation is CATGPGGSNQPQHF.

This clone has only one observation. The chain carries TRBV28 and TRBJ1-5; D might be TRBD1 (6 bases). With 6 bases removed from V and 10 bases from J, the gap between germline ends came to 16 bases. Germline assignment: CDR1 MDHEN and CDR2 SYDVKM. This CDR3 has 13 residues. CDR3 loop: CASRLGASPPQHF. For the CDR3, the DNA is TGTGCCAGCAGGCTGGGGGCGAGTCCACCCCAGCATTTT.

This chain connects TRBV4-1 to TRBJ1-5; 11 bases line up with TRBD1. Germline values: CDR1 MGHRA, CDR2 YSYEKL. V was clipped by 4 bases and J by 6 bases; unmatched bases: 5. The CDR3 is made up of 15 amino acids. CDR3 residues: CASSRGTGGVQPQHF. The CDR3 DNA follows: TGCGCCAGCAGCCGCGGGACAGGGGGAGTTCAGCCCCAGCATTTT.

This chain uses TRBV6-4 with TRBJ1-5; 8 nucleotides line up with TRBD1. This CDR3 comprises 15 residues. V lost 7 bases and J lost 4; bases outside the gene matches: 9. Germline V gene lookup returns CDR1 MRHNA and CDR2 SNTAGT. The DNA for the CDR3 is TGTGCCAGCAACCCTGGCGGACAGGGAAATCAGCCCCAGCATTTT. It translates to CASNPGGQGNQPQHF.

The chain carries TRBV19 and TRBJ2-7; tentative D call: TRBD2 (5 bases). The CDR3 consists of 13 residues. Germline CDR1 LNHDA, CDR2 SQIVND (reference sequence). CDR3 DNA sequence: TGTGCCAGTAGTCAGCGGACCGGATGGGTTCTGAACGTC. It codes for CASSQRTGWVLNV.

The chain carries TRBV6-5 and TRBJ1-6, with TRBD1 identical over 7 bases. The trim removed 7 bases at V and 7 bases at J, leaving 7 bases unmatched. The CDR3 sequence is 14 residues long. Per germline, CDR1 MNHEY and CDR2 SVGAGI. CDR3 in amino acids: CASKRGGPNSPLHF. CDR3 sequence (DNA): TGTGCCAGCAAGAGAGGGGGCCCAAATTCACCCCTCCACTTT.

The rearrangement uses TRBV28 and TRBJ2-7; 10 positions match TRBD1. J gave up 1 base and V 5 bases, and 2 bases lay outside the gene matches. CDR3 length equals 14 residues. Germline V lookup: CDR1 MDHEN, CDR2 SYDVKM. The CDR3 DNA sequence: TGTGCCAGCAGTGGGACAGGGGAATCCTACGAGCAGTACGTC. This encodes CASSGTGESYEQYV.

The chain carries TRBV10-2 and TRBJ2-7; 11 nucleotides match TRBD2. With V trimmed by 0 bases and J by 6 bases, 4 bases remained unmatched. The CDR3 contains 15 residues. Germline V lookup: CDR1 WSHSY, CDR2 SAAADI. In DNA, the CDR3 is TGCGCCAGCAGTGAGTCTAGCGGGGGGGCCACCGAGCAGTACGTC. It yields the protein CASSESSGGATEQYV.

The V and J genes are TRBV27 and TRBJ1-5; 10 bases fit TRBD1. Per germline, CDR1 MNHEY and CDR2 SMNVEV (reference sequence). V lost 5 bases to trimming and J lost 5 bases; unmatched junction nucleotides: 9. The CDR3 runs to 16 residues. The CDR3 sequence: CASSAWDRGVYQPQHF. The CDR3 DNA is TGTGCCAGCAGTGCCTGGGACAGGGGCGTTTATCAGCCCCAGCATTTT.

The CDR3 is CASSGTGYNEKLFF. DNA for the CDR3: TGTGCCAGCAGTGGGACAGGCTATAATGAAAAACTGTTTTTT. The rearrangement joins TRBV28 to TRBJ1-4; 8 nucleotides line up with TRBD1. Germline CDR1 reads MDHEN; CDR2 reads SYDVKM. CDR3 length: 14 residues. J was trimmed by 4 bases and V by 5 bases; bases with no gene match: 3.

The chain uses TRBV5-5 and TRBJ2-2; D may be TRBD1 or TRBD2 (5 bases each). From germline, CDR1 is SGHKS and CDR2 YYEKEE (reference sequence). This CDR3 contains 14 residues. V was cut by 3 bases and J by 5 bases, with 11 bases left in between. CDR3 nucleotide sequence: TGTGCCAGCAGCTGGGGGACCGCGACCGGGGAGCTGTTTTTT. It yields the protein CASSWGTATGELFF.

V gene TRBV6-2 or TRBV6-3 combines with J gene TRBJ2-5; D possibly corresponds to TRBD2 (6 bases). The V gene's germline CDR1 is MNHEY and CDR2 SVGEGT. The CDR3 covers 15 residues. Deletions cut 2 bases from V and 5 bases from J, with 15 bases between. The CDR3 here is CASSYRGLTLETQYF. The CDR3 DNA follows: TGTGCCAGCAGTTACCGGGGGTTGACCCTGGAGACCCAGTACTTC.

This chain links TRBV10-1 with TRBJ2-3, with D unclear. Germline V lookup: CDR1 WNHNN, CDR2 SYGVQD (reference sequence). The CDR3 has 14 residues. V was clipped by 4 bases and J by 1 base, with 9 bases between them. CDR3 region: CASSVPDRTDTQYF. DNA for the CDR3: TGCGCCAGCAGTGTGCCGGACCGCACAGATACGCAGTATTTT.

V usage is TRBV27 and J usage is TRBJ1-2; TRBD1 matches 10 bases. J was trimmed by 5 bases and V by 7 bases; bases with no gene match: 10. The CDR3 totals 15 residues. CDR1 MNHEY and CDR2 SMNVEV come from the germline V gene (reference sequence). The CDR3 spells CASTSPDRGLYGYTF. For the CDR3, the DNA is TGTGCCAGCACCTCGCCGGACAGGGGGTTATATGGCTACACCTTC.